These T cell receptor beta chains were read from a single sample in a study of T-cell reconstitution after alpha-beta-depleted transplantation in children. TCRdb re-derived calls from the PCR reads in MiXCR, one entry per CDR3 protein. The data show around 700,000 distinct CDR3 sequences, roughly 14% seen once. Sequencing used PBMCs, obtained before TCRalphabeta/CD19-depleted stem cell transplant. These receptors all stem from a girl aged 2-10 years with congenital amegakaryocytic thrombocytopenia, due to receive a stem cell transplant. CDR3s include the opening cysteine and the closing phenylalanine or tryptophan. A D gene is named only where the DNA matches it firmly. A clone size is listed for some rows: how often the clone was seen (once, few, many), or a class if it is expanded.

D gene | J gene | clone size | V gene | CDR3 protein | CDR3 DNA
. | TRBJ1-6 | . | TRBV5-1 | CASSLIGGSPLHF | TGCGCCAGCAGCTTGATCGGGGGTTCACCCCTCCACTTT
. | TRBJ1-1 | many | TRBV15 | CATSGTLGAEAFF | TGTGCCACCAGCGGAACTCTAGGCGCTGAAGCTTTCTTT
. | TRBJ2-7 | . | TRBV14 | CASSQVPGTYEQYF | TGTGCCAGCAGCCAAGTTCCCGGGACCTACGAGCAGTACTTC
TRBD1 | TRBJ1-6 | many | TRBV29-1 | CSVGTGGENSPLHF | TGCAGCGTTGGCACAGGGGGCGAGAATTCACCCCTCCACTTT
. | TRBJ2-3 | many | TRBV15 | CATSRYGSASTDTQYF | TGTGCCACCAGCAGATATGGCAGTGCCAGCACAGATACGCAGTATTTT
. | TRBJ1-5 | . | TRBV28 | CASRDSVGTDTQHF | TGTGCCAGCAGGGATAGCGTAGGCACAGATACGCAGCATTTT
. | TRBJ2-1 | few | TRBV3-1 | CASSRGDYEQFF | TGTGCCAGCAGCCGAGGGGATTATGAGCAGTTCTTC
TRBD1 | TRBJ2-7 | . | TRBV29-1 | CSVFSGTGVYEQYF | TGCAGCGTGTTTTCTGGGACAGGGGTCTACGAGCAGTACTTC
TRBD1 | TRBJ2-1 | many | TRBV27 | CASSYRGPYNEQFF | TGTGCCAGCAGTTACAGGGGCCCCTACAATGAGCAGTTCTTC
TRBD1 | TRBJ2-3 | . | TRBV20-1 | CSAREDRATDTQYF | TGCAGTGCTAGAGAGGACAGGGCGACAGATACGCAGTATTTT
. | TRBJ2-1 | many | TRBV24-1 | CATSDLDPWGEQFF | TGTGCCACCAGTGATTTAGACCCCTGGGGTGAGCAGTTCTTC
. | TRBJ1-5 | . | TRBV19 | CASTRWAQSNQPQHF | TGTGCCAGTACCAGATGGGCGCAAAGCAATCAGCCCCAGCATTTT
. | TRBJ1-5 | few | TRBV7-2 | CASSLQPLSNQPQHF | TGTGCCAGCAGCTTACAGCCCCTTAGCAATCAGCCCCAGCATTTT
. | TRBJ2-1 | . | TRBV3-1 | CASSQDRGLGLPSYNEQFF | TGTGCCAGCAGCCAAGACAGGGGCTTGGGGCTCCCATCCTACAATGAGCAGTTCTTC
. | TRBJ2-3 | few | TRBV5-1 | CASSFKVGRGTDTQYF | TGCGCCAGCAGCTTCAAAGTCGGCCGGGGCACAGATACGCAGTATTTT
TRBD2 | TRBJ2-3 | many | TRBV5-6 | CASSSLAGRDTDTQYF | TGTGCCAGCAGCTCTTTAGCGGGAAGGGACACAGATACGCAGTATTTT
. | TRBJ1-1 | once | TRBV30 | CAWSVEVSYTEAFF | TGTGCCTGGAGTGTAGAGGTTTCTTACACTGAAGCTTTCTTT
TRBD1 | TRBJ2-2 | . | TRBV5-1 | CASSLDRGGAGELFF | TGCGCCAGCAGCCTAGACAGGGGTGGTGCCGGGGAGCTGTTTTTT
. | TRBJ2-1 | many | TRBV29-1 | CSVYNNEQFF | TGCAGCGTTTACAACAATGAGCAGTTCTTC
TRBD2 | TRBJ2-7 | few | TRBV20-1 | CSARPGLAYHEQYF | TGCAGTGCTAGACCCGGACTAGCGTACCACGAGCAGTACTTC
TRBD1 | TRBJ1-4 | many | TRBV20-1 | CSASQGIGEKLFF | TGCAGTGCTTCACAGGGGATCGGCGAAAAACTGTTTTTT
. | TRBJ2-7 | many | TRBV12-3/TRBV12-4 | CATSRDTREQYF | TGTGCCACGTCGAGGGATACGCGCGAGCAGTACTTC
. | TRBJ2-3 | . | TRBV29-1 | CSVDGGADTQYF | TGCAGCGTTGATGGAGGGGCAGATACGCAGTATTTT
TRBD1 | TRBJ2-7 | many | TRBV29-1 | CSVETTGGFEQYF | TGCAGCGTGGAAACGACAGGGGGCTTCGAGCAGTACTTC
TRBD2 | TRBJ2-5 | . | TRBV20-1 | CSASGAGAETQYF | TGCAGTGCCTCCGGAGCGGGAGCGGAGACCCAGTACTTC
TRBD2 | TRBJ2-1 | many | TRBV27 | CASSERTSVNEQFF | TGTGCCAGCAGTGAACGGACTAGCGTGAATGAGCAGTTCTTC
. | TRBJ2-1 | . | TRBV5-1 | CASSLNSLAGYNEQFF | TGCGCCAGCAGCTTGAATTCGCTTGCGGGCTACAATGAGCAGTTCTTC
. | TRBJ2-1 | few | TRBV28 | CASSRAGLQVF | TGTGCCAGCAGCCGGGCGGGACTCCAAGTCTTC
TRBD2 | TRBJ2-1 | . | TRBV5-1 | CASTPGGSFNNEQFF | TGCGCCAGCACACCGGGGGGGAGTTTCAACAATGAGCAGTTCTTC
TRBD2 | TRBJ2-3 | . | TRBV4-2 | CASSRSGREDTDTQYF | TGTGCCAGCAGCCGCAGCGGGAGGGAAGACACAGATACGCAGTATTTT
TRBD1 | TRBJ2-7 | . | TRBV6-5 | CASSSRTGRSYEQYF | TGTGCCAGCAGTTCGAGGACAGGGCGCTCCTACGAGCAGTACTTC
. | TRBJ2-5 | few | TRBV3-1 | CASSPHLDQETQYF | TGTGCCAGCAGCCCCCACCTAGACCAAGAGACCCAGTACTTC
. | TRBJ2-6 | . | TRBV28 | CASSSLRRASGANVLTF | TGTGCCAGCAGTTCGCTCCGGAGGGCCTCCGGGGCCAACGTCCTGACTTTC
. | TRBJ1-2 | many | TRBV12-3/TRBV12-4 | CASSPQTVNYGYTF | TGTGCCAGCAGTCCCCAAACGGTTAACTATGGCTACACCTTC
. | TRBJ2-3 | many | TRBV7-2 | CASSARPRDTQYF | TGTGCCAGCAGCGCCCGACCGAGGGATACGCAGTATTTT
. | TRBJ2-1 | few | TRBV7-9 | CASSSLGRGHEQFF | TGTGCCAGCAGCTCCCTGGGACGAGGGCATGAGCAGTTCTTC
. | TRBJ1-1 | few | TRBV4-2 | CASSQDTTGNTEAFF | TGTGCCAGCAGCCAAGATACGACGGGAAACACTGAAGCTTTCTTT
. | TRBJ2-7 | few | TRBV6-5 | CASSYRLPPYEQYF | TGTGCCAGCAGTTACAGGCTACCTCCCTACGAGCAGTACTTC
. | TRBJ2-1 | few | TRBV5-1 | CASSLDPEGYNEQFF | TGCGCCAGCAGCTTGGACCCGGAGGGTTACAATGAGCAGTTCTTC
TRBD1 | TRBJ1-3 | . | TRBV30 | CAWSPTTGLGYF | TGTGCCTGGAGTCCCACGACAGGGCTGGGGTATTTT
. | TRBJ1-3 | many | TRBV4-2 | CASSQDPAGTGNTIYF | TGTGCCAGCAGCCAAGATCCCGCAGGGACTGGAAACACCATATATTTT
. | TRBJ2-5 | many | TRBV5-6 | CASSHPLQETQYF | TGTGCCAGCAGCCATCCACTCCAAGAGACCCAGTACTTC
. | TRBJ2-6 | few | TRBV5-4 | CAVSREGSGANVLTF | TGTGCCGTAAGCAGGGAAGGCTCTGGGGCCAACGTCCTGACTTTC
TRBD1 | TRBJ1-1 | many | TRBV11-1 | CASSLRTGLISTNTEAFF | TGTGCCAGCAGCTTACGGACAGGCCTAATAAGCACGAACACTGAAGCTTTCTTT
. | TRBJ2-4 | . | TRBV7-6 | CASSLNAGAKNIQYF | TGTGCCAGCAGCTTAAACGCGGGAGCCAAAAACATTCAGTACTTC
TRBD2 | TRBJ2-1 | . | TRBV29-1 | CSPTSGRAGVNEQFF | TGCAGCCCAACTAGCGGGAGGGCCGGGGTCAATGAGCAGTTCTTC
. | TRBJ1-1 | few | TRBV18 | CASSPPVRTETEAFF | TGTGCCAGCTCACCACCCGTGCGTACGGAAACTGAAGCTTTCTTT
. | TRBJ1-5 | . | TRBV6-2/TRBV6-3 | CASSPQQSRNQPQHF | TGTGCCAGCAGCCCCCAGCAGTCCCGCAATCAGCCCCAGCATTTT
. | TRBJ1-5 | many | TRBV5-1 | CASSPFGPMSNQPQHF | TGCGCCAGCAGCCCGTTCGGTCCGATGAGCAATCAGCCCCAGCATTTT
. | TRBJ2-7 | many | TRBV20-1 | CSARGIIGKTYEQYF | TGCAGTGCTAGAGGGATCATTGGTAAAACCTACGAGCAGTACTTC
TRBD1 | TRBJ1-5 | . | TRBV6-1 | CASSGQGPGNQPQHF | TGTGCCAGCAGTGGACAGGGGCCGGGCAATCAGCCCCAGCATTTT
. | TRBJ2-7 | many | TRBV15 | CATSRWGYEQYF | TGTGCCACCAGCCGCTGGGGCTACGAGCAGTACTTC
. | TRBJ2-7 | few | TRBV28 | CASMKISHEQYF | TGTGCCAGCATGAAGATTTCGCACGAGCAGTACTTC
. | TRBJ1-1 | . | TRBV29-1 | CSVESGPTNTEAFF | TGCAGCGTTGAATCGGGACCGACGAACACTGAAGCTTTCTTT